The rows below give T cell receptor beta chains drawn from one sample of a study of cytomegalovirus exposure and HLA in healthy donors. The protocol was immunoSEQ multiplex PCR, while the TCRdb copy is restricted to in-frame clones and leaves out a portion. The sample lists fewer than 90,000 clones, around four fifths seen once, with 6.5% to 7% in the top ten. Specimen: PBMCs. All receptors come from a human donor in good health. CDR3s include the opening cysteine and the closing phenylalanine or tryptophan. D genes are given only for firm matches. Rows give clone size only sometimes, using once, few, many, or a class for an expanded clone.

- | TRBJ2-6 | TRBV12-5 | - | TGTGCTAGTGGTGACTCAGGACAGCTTGCTGGGGCCAACGTCCTGACTTTC | CASGDSGQLAGANVLTF
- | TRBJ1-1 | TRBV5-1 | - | TGCGCCAGCAGCGTTCAGGGCTGGGACACTGAAGCTTTCTTT | CASSVQGWDTEAFF
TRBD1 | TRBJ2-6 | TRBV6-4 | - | TGTGCCAGCAGCAGACAGGGTGTCATGGACTCTGGGGCCAACGTCCTGACTTTC | CASSRQGVMDSGANVLTF
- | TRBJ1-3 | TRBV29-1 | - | TGCAGCGTTCAGGGGATCTCTGGAAACACCATATATTTT | CSVQGISGNTIYF
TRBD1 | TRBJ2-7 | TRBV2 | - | TGTGCCAGCAGTGACCCGGGACAGAAAATTCACTACGAGCAGTACTTC | CASSDPGQKIHYEQYF
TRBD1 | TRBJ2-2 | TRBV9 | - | TGTGCCAGCAGCGTAGGGACAGGGAGGCAAACCGGGGAGCTGTTTTTT | CASSVGTGRQTGELFF
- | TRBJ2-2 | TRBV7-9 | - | TGTTCCAGCAGCTTAGCGCTCGGCACCGGGGAGCTGTTTTTT | CSSSLALGTGELFF
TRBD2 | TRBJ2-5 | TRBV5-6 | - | TGTGCCAGCAGCTTTCGCGGGGGGCAAGAGACCCAGTACTTC | CASSFRGGQETQYF
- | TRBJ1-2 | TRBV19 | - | TGTGCCAGTAGTATAGACCGGGACAACGGCTACACCTTC | CASSIDRDNGYTF
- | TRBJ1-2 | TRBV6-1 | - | TGTGCCAGCAGTGACTGGAGATCTAACTATGGCTACACCTTC | CASSDWRSNYGYTF
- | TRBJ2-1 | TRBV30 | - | TGTGCCTGGGCCGGGTCCAGCTCCTACAATGAGCAGTTCTTC | CAWAGSSSYNEQFF
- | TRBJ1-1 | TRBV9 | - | TGTGCCAGCAGCGTAGTAGCAGGGATGAACACTGAAGCTTTCTTT | CASSVVAGMNTEAFF
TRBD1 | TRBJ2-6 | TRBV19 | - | TGTGCCAGCGACAGGGGGATCGGTGGGGCCAACGTCCTGACTTTC | CASDRGIGGANVLTF
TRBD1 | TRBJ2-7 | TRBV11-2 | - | TGTGCCAGCAGCTCACAGGGGGTTAGCGACGAGCAGTACTTC | CASSSQGVSDEQYF
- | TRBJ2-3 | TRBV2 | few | TGTGCCAGCAGTGATCGGGTAACCGACCTGGATACGCAGTATTTT | CASSDRVTDLDTQYF
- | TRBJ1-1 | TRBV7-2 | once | TGTGCCAGCAGCTTATTGGGGAGGGATAACACTGAAGCTTTCTTT | CASSLLGRDNTEAFF
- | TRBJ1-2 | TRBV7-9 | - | TGTGCCAGCAGCCCTCGACGGACAGAGCTTAACTATGGCTACACCTTC | CASSPRRTELNYGYTF
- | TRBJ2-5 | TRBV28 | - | TGTGCCAGCAGTTCTCGACAGCTCCCAGGGACCCAGTACTTC | CASSSRQLPGTQYF
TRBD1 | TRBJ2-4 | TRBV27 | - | TGTGCCAGCACCCTCAGCGATCCAGGGGGCATTCAGTACTTC | CASTLSDPGGIQYF
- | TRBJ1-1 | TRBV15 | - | TGTGCCACCAGCACCCGACAGGCGAACACTGAAGCTTTCTTT | CATSTRQANTEAFF
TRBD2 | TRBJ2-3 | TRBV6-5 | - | TGTGCCAGCACGGCTAGCGGGGTACAGTGGGATACGCAGTATTTT | CASTASGVQWDTQYF
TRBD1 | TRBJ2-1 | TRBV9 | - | TGTGCCAGCAGCGAACTGACAGGGGTCCGCAATGAGCAGTTCTTC | CASSELTGVRNEQFF
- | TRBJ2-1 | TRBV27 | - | TGTGCCAGCAGTTTATCCCGTGCCGGGACACCTAACAATGAGCAGTTCTTC | CASSLSRAGTPNNEQFF
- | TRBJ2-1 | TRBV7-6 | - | TGTGCCAGCAGCTTAGATCGGGCCTACAATGAGCAGTTCTTC | CASSLDRAYNEQFF
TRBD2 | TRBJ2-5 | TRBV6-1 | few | TGTGCCAGCAGTGGGGCGGGGGAAGAGACCCAGTACTTC | CASSGAGEETQYF
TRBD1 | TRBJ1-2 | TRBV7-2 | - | TGTGCCAGCAGCTTAACAGGGGGCGATGGCTACACCTTC | CASSLTGGDGYTF
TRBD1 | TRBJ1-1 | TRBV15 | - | TGTGCCAGTTCAGGGGGTGGGAACACTGAAGCTTTCTTT | CASSGGGNTEAFF
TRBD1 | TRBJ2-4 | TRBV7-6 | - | TGTGCCAGCAGCCTCCGACAGGGGGGAGCCAAAAACATTCAGTACTTC | CASSLRQGGAKNIQYF
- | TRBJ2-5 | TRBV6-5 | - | TGTGCCAGCAGTTATTATGGGCAGGGAGAGACCCAGTACTTC | CASSYYGQGETQYF
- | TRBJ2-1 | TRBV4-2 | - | TGTGCCAGCAGCCAGGGGCCCGGCGATGAGCAGTTCTTC | CASSQGPGDEQFF
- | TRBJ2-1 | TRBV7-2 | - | TGTGCCAGCAGCACCAGGGTCGGGAGCTCCTACAATGAGCAGTTCTTC | CASSTRVGSSYNEQFF
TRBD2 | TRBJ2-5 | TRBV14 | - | TGTGCCAGCAGCTGGACGGCGCTAGCGGGGGGGGAGACCCAGTACTTC | CASSWTALAGGETQYF
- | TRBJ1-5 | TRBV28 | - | TGTGCCACTCTCCCGGGGGCGGGGGGGCAGCCCCAGCATTTT | CATLPGAGGQPQHF
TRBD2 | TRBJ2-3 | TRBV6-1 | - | TGTGCCAGCAGTGATAGGCGGGGGGCCTTCGGGACGCAGTATTTT | CASSDRRGAFGTQYF
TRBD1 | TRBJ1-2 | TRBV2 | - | TGTGCCAGCAGTGAAGGGGACAGGAGGTATGGCTACACCTTC | CASSEGDRRYGYTF
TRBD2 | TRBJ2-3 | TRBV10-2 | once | TGCGCCAGCAGCGTCCTAGCGGGGGGGCCCCTAGATACGCAGTATTTT | CASSVLAGGPLDTQYF
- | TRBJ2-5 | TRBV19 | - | TGTGCCAGCAAGAACGACCCATCCGGGGAGACCCAGTACTTC | CASKNDPSGETQYF
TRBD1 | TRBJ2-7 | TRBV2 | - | TGTGCCAGCAGCGGACAGGGGTCGTACTACGAGCAGTACTTC | CASSGQGSYYEQYF
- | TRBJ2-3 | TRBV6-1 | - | TGTGCCAGCAGTGAATTTGGGGCACGAACAGATACGCAGTATTTT | CASSEFGARTDTQYF
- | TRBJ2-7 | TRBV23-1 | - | TGCGATACTTTCGGGGGACTTAATTGCGAGCAGTACTTC | CDTFGGLNCEQYF
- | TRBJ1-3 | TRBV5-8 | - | TGTGCCAGCAGCGCCCGGGGAGACTCTGGAAACACCATATATTTT | CASSARGDSGNTIYF
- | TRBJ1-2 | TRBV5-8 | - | TGTGCCAGCAGCCAACTCCTCGACAGCGGCTACACCTTC | CASSQLLDSGYTF
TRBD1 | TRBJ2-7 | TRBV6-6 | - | TGTGCCAGCAGTAACCGACAGGGGGGATACGAGCAGTACTTC | CASSNRQGGYEQYF
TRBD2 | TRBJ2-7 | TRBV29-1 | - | TGCAGCGTTGAATTTGGCGGGGGGGCGGTCTACGAGCAGTACTTC | CSVEFGGGAVYEQYF
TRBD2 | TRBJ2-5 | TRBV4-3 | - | TGCGCCAGCAGCCAAGCTAGCGGGGGGGCCGGGGAGACCCAGTACTTC | CASSQASGGAGETQYF
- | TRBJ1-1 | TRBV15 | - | TGTGCCACCAGCAGAGACAGGGCTACTTTTAAAGCTTTCTTT | CATSRDRATFKAFF
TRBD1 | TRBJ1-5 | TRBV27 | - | TGTGCCAGCAGTTTATCAACCGGGACAGGGGATGTGAGCAATCAGCCCCAGCATTTT | CASSLSTGTGDVSNQPQHF
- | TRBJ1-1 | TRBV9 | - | TGTGCCAGCAGCATCAGGGTGGCCACTGAAGCTTTCTTT | CASSIRVATEAFF
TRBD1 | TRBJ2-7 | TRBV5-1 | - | TGCGCCAGCAGCTTGGTGGCAGGGGGCGCGTACGAGCAGTACTTC | CASSLVAGGAYEQYF
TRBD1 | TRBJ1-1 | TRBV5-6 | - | TGTGCCAGCAGCAAAACTCCCGGGACAGGGGAAGGAGCTTTCTTT | CASSKTPGTGEGAFF
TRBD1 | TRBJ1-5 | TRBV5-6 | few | TGTGCCAGCAGCACGGGACAGGGCCATAGCAATCAGCCCCAGCATTTT | CASSTGQGHSNQPQHF